The rows below give T cell receptor beta chains drawn from one sample of a study of immune cell composition in non-small cell lung cancer. Assay: immunoSEQ multiplex PCR; the TCRdb copy retains only in-frame clones and omits some. Of about 7,600 clones detected, just under 80% appear once; the ten largest clones hold 12%. Sequencing input: lung tumor tissue. The receptors come from a human donor with non-small cell lung cancer. CDR3s include the opening cysteine and the closing phenylalanine or tryptophan. Fields, in order: D gene, J gene, V gene, clone size, CDR3 protein, CDR3 DNA. A D gene is named only where the DNA matches it firmly. The listing skips clone size in some rows; elsewhere it reads once, few, many or a size class.

d_call: TRBD1
j_call: TRBJ1-1
v_call: TRBV5-1
clone_size: .
cdr3_aa: CASSFSAIRDSRLNTEAFF
cdr3_nt: TGCGCCAGCAGCTTCTCTGCTATCCGGGACAGCAGGTTGAACACTGAAGCTTTCTTT

d_call: .
j_call: TRBJ1-3
v_call: TRBV7-3
clone_size: .
cdr3_aa: CASSLGGSLGNTIYF
cdr3_nt: TGTGCCAGCAGCTTAGGGGGAAGTCTCGGAAACACCATATATTTT

d_call: .
j_call: TRBJ1-2
v_call: TRBV6-1
clone_size: .
cdr3_aa: CASRWGETNYGYTF
cdr3_nt: TGTGCCAGCCGATGGGGCGAGACTAACTATGGCTACACCTTC

d_call: TRBD2
j_call: TRBJ2-1
v_call: TRBV11-3
clone_size: .
cdr3_aa: CASSLTRLAGGHNEQFF
cdr3_nt: TGTGCCAGCAGCTTGACCAGATTAGCGGGGGGCCACAATGAGCAGTTCTTC

d_call: .
j_call: TRBJ2-3
v_call: TRBV5-4
clone_size: .
cdr3_aa: CASSSDRDHTDTQYF
cdr3_nt: TGTGCCAGCAGCTCCGACAGAGATCATACAGATACGCAGTATTTT

d_call: .
j_call: TRBJ1-1
v_call: TRBV6-6
clone_size: .
cdr3_aa: CASSYDYGAFF
cdr3_nt: TGTGCCAGCAGTTACGACTACGGAGCTTTCTTT

d_call: .
j_call: TRBJ1-2
v_call: TRBV5-4
clone_size: .
cdr3_aa: CASSSLDGNYGYTF
cdr3_nt: TGTGCCAGCAGCTCGCTGGACGGGAACTATGGCTACACCTTC

d_call: .
j_call: TRBJ2-7
v_call: TRBV13
clone_size: few
cdr3_aa: CASSLGPHIYEQYF
cdr3_nt: TGTGCCAGCAGCTTAGGACCCCATATCTACGAGCAGTACTTC

d_call: .
j_call: TRBJ2-2
v_call: TRBV7-8
clone_size: .
cdr3_aa: CASSLNPGTGELFF
cdr3_nt: TGTGCCAGCAGCTTAAATCCGGGGACCGGGGAGCTGTTTTTT

d_call: TRBD1
j_call: TRBJ2-1
v_call: TRBV7-2
clone_size: .
cdr3_aa: CASSSQGANEQFF
cdr3_nt: TGTGCCAGCAGCTCACAGGGGGCCAATGAGCAGTTCTTC

d_call: .
j_call: TRBJ2-3
v_call: TRBV7-9
clone_size: .
cdr3_aa: CASSLGPDTQYF
cdr3_nt: TGTGCCAGCAGCTTAGGACCAGATACGCAGTATTTT

d_call: TRBD2
j_call: TRBJ2-1
v_call: TRBV7-9
clone_size: .
cdr3_aa: CASSEGLAGREFF
cdr3_nt: TGTGCCAGCAGCGAGGGACTAGCGGGTCGGGAGTTCTTC

d_call: .
j_call: TRBJ2-5
v_call: TRBV27
clone_size: .
cdr3_aa: CASSFTRGETQYF
cdr3_nt: TGTGCCAGCAGTTTCACCCGAGGAGAGACCCAGTACTTC

d_call: .
j_call: TRBJ1-2
v_call: TRBV6-6
clone_size: once
cdr3_aa: CASSSDQGYGYTF
cdr3_nt: TGTGCCAGCAGTTCTGACCAGGGGTATGGCTACACCTTC

d_call: .
j_call: TRBJ1-4
v_call: TRBV6-1
clone_size: medium-sized
cdr3_aa: CASSLRGEDEKLFF
cdr3_nt: TGTGCCAGCAGTCTCCGAGGGGAGGATGAAAAACTGTTTTTT

d_call: .
j_call: TRBJ2-7
v_call: TRBV2
clone_size: .
cdr3_aa: CASSDTQGPIEQYF
cdr3_nt: TGTGCCAGCAGTGACACCCAGGGACCCATCGAGCAGTACTTC

d_call: TRBD1
j_call: TRBJ2-2
v_call: TRBV4-3
clone_size: .
cdr3_aa: CASSQEVTGAYTGELFF
cdr3_nt: TGCGCCAGCAGCCAAGAGGTAACAGGGGCGTACACCGGGGAGCTGTTTTTT

d_call: .
j_call: TRBJ1-1
v_call: TRBV6-1
clone_size: .
cdr3_aa: CASSGQLMNTEAFF
cdr3_nt: TGTGCCAGCAGTGGACAGTTGATGAACACTGAAGCTTTCTTT

d_call: .
j_call: TRBJ2-3
v_call: TRBV6-5
clone_size: once
cdr3_aa: CASGAYTQYF
cdr3_nt: TGTGCCAGCGGCGCATATACGCAGTATTTT

d_call: TRBD2
j_call: TRBJ2-1
v_call: TRBV19
clone_size: .
cdr3_aa: CASGLAGGLSDEQFF
cdr3_nt: TGTGCCAGTGGCCTAGCGGGGGGGCTAAGTGATGAGCAGTTCTTC

d_call: .
j_call: TRBJ1-1
v_call: TRBV7-8
clone_size: .
cdr3_aa: CASSLDRNTEAFF
cdr3_nt: TGTGCCAGCAGCTTAGACCGGAACACTGAAGCTTTCTTT

d_call: .
j_call: TRBJ2-2
v_call: TRBV7-2
clone_size: once
cdr3_aa: CASIYVGGQGGELFF
cdr3_nt: TGTGCCAGCATCTACGTGGGGGGGCAGGGCGGGGAGCTGTTTTTT

d_call: .
j_call: TRBJ1-1
v_call: TRBV11-2
clone_size: .
cdr3_aa: CASSPGQVGEAFF
cdr3_nt: TGTGCCAGCAGCCCGGGCCAAGTCGGAGAAGCTTTCTTT

d_call: .
j_call: TRBJ1-2
v_call: TRBV6-6
clone_size: .
cdr3_aa: CASLPSGLQDRGYTF
cdr3_nt: TGTGCCAGCCTACCTTCGGGCCTTCAGGATCGTGGCTACACCTTC

d_call: TRBD2
j_call: TRBJ2-3
v_call: TRBV4-2
clone_size: .
cdr3_aa: CASSQDFERGVLTDTQYF
cdr3_nt: TGTGCCAGCAGCCAAGATTTTGAGCGGGGGGTCCTCACAGATACGCAGTATTTT

d_call: TRBD2
j_call: TRBJ2-1
v_call: TRBV6-6
clone_size: .
cdr3_aa: CASFAGDNEQFF
cdr3_nt: TGTGCCAGCTTTGCGGGGGACAATGAGCAGTTCTTC

d_call: .
j_call: TRBJ2-7
v_call: TRBV10-1
clone_size: .
cdr3_aa: CASSESTRWGQGYLWYF
cdr3_nt: TGCGCCAGCAGTGAGTCGACTCGTTGGGGGCAGGGGTACCTGTGGTACTTC

d_call: .
j_call: TRBJ1-1
v_call: TRBV28
clone_size: .
cdr3_aa: CASSLSGTMNTEAFF
cdr3_nt: TGTGCCAGCAGTTTATCCGGGACAATGAACACTGAAGCTTTCTTT

d_call: .
j_call: TRBJ1-3
v_call: TRBV21-1
clone_size: .
cdr3_aa: CASSKEDEAHSGNTIYF
cdr3_nt: TGTGCCAGCAGCAAAGAGGACGAAGCTCACTCTGGAAACACCATATATTTT

d_call: TRBD1
j_call: TRBJ1-1
v_call: TRBV29-1
clone_size: .
cdr3_aa: CSVPQGANTEAFF
cdr3_nt: TGCAGCGTTCCACAGGGGGCGAACACTGAAGCTTTCTTT

d_call: .
j_call: TRBJ1-3
v_call: TRBV2
clone_size: .
cdr3_aa: CASSEQGGSGNTIYF
cdr3_nt: TGTGCCAGCAGTGAGCAAGGGGGCTCTGGAAACACCATATATTTT

d_call: .
j_call: TRBJ2-1
v_call: TRBV29-1
clone_size: .
cdr3_aa: CSVDGGWLYNEQFF
cdr3_nt: TGCAGCGTTGATGGGGGGTGGCTCTACAATGAGCAGTTCTTC

d_call: .
j_call: TRBJ2-3
v_call: TRBV5-1
clone_size: .
cdr3_aa: CASSWGSGTDTQYF
cdr3_nt: TGCGCCAGCAGCTGGGGGAGTGGGACAGATACGCAGTATTTT

d_call: .
j_call: TRBJ1-2
v_call: TRBV2
clone_size: once
cdr3_aa: CASSEDLSTLYGYTF
cdr3_nt: TGTGCCAGCAGTGAGGACCTCTCGACCCTATATGGCTACACCTTC

d_call: .
j_call: TRBJ1-1
v_call: TRBV5-1
clone_size: .
cdr3_aa: CASSWSGATEAFF
cdr3_nt: TGCGCCAGCAGCTGGAGTGGGGCCACTGAAGCTTTCTTT